A selection of T cell receptor beta chains follows, all from one sample in a study of CD8+CD57+ T cells in acquired aplastic anemia. TCRdb reanalysed the reads using MiXCR and keeps one entry per CDR3 protein. The table has approximately 190,000 distinct CDR3 sequences, more than 45% seen once. The sequencing input was sorted CD4+, CD8+, or CD8+CD57+ T cells (not recorded which) from PBMCs. All receptors derive from a human donor with aplastic anemia. The conserved cysteine and the conserved F or W are not part of the CDR3 here.

>TRBJ2-7|TRBV29-1
SVVERESSYEQY
>TRBJ1-6|TRBV10-2
ASSESMVGNSPLH
>TRBJ2-7|TRBV12-3/TRBV12-4
ASKVTGGAGSYEQY
>TRBJ1-5|TRBV24-1
ATSDPRSEQPQH
>TRBJ1-1|TRBV6-5
ASSSWGTENTEAF
>TRBJ2-5|TRBV20-1
SARPNPGQLYQETQY
>TRBJ1-2|TRBV20-1
SASWGSEGYGYT
>TRBJ1-1|TRBV19
ASRGDRGRDTEAF
>TRBJ1-1|TRBV14
ASSQVGGNTEAF
>TRBJ2-2|TRBV7-2
ASGRTGDTGELF
>TRBJ1-5|TRBV12-3/TRBV12-4
ASSLSGSNQPQH